This entry features one TCR beta chain sequence. This clone showed up just once. Its antigen target is currently unknown. No base quality values were provided; no much bigger clone lies one nucleotide off. To sequence the TCRbeta CDR3 region, genomic DNA was isolated from the sorted cells. The immunoSEQ Assay was used for sequencing of TCRbeta CDR3 regions. Not all clones reach the TCRdb copy of this immuneACCESS table, which keeps in-frame sequences only. Checked studies attribute under half of the gap to unresolved V genes and leave the rest unexplained. For this sample the table gives around 44,000 clones, of which around nine tenths were detected only once. Of the sample, around 13% falls within the top ten clones. The germline V gene provides CDR1 MNHNS and CDR2 SASEGT. The V and J ends are trimmed by 3 bases and 3 bases, leaving 11 bases between them. Spanning cysteine to phenylalanine, the CDR3 consists of 14 amino acids. Only CDR3 DNA is held: 42 bases, read in frame from base 1.

This sample is part of a study of OX40 agonist ivuxolimab in advanced cancers. Describing the broader study: Ivuxolimab was a fully human IgG2 agonistic monoclonal antibody targeting the costimulatory receptor OX40 (CD134). In the dose-escalation cohort, around four fifths of patients were male, and the mean age was 60 years with a range of about 20 to 80. Intravenous ivuxolimab was administered to patients every 2 weeks at six dose levels: 0.01, 0.1, 0.3, 1.5, 3 and 10 mg/kg. Among the approximately 50 dose-escalation patients, approximately 20 had hepatocellular carcinoma, 15 melanoma, 9 renal cell carcinoma and 9 head and neck cancer. Partial responses were achieved by three dose-escalation patients, of whom one had hepatocellular carcinoma and two had cutaneous melanoma. The paper describes the monotherapy dose-escalation part (N of about 52 patients) of the phase I trial of ivuxolimab. Prior anti-PD-1, anti-PD-L1 or anti-CTLA-4 therapy was permitted, and approximately 42% of dose-escalation patients had received checkpoint inhibitors. Peripheral TCRbeta sequencing aimed to test whether ivuxolimab altered TCR sequence diversity and caused clonal T-cell expansion. Paper-wide results and their limitations: Antigen specificity was not determined for the clonally expanded peripheral T cells. Low levels of normalized T-cell clonal expansion were also seen in some patients who did not respond. After ivuxolimab, more expanded clones were found on average in CD8+ T cells than in CD4+ T cells. In partial responders in the 0.1-3.0 mg/kg groups, normalized peripheral clonal expansion was found to be among the lowest, especially among CD8+ T cells. At doses of 0.1 to 3.0 mg/kg, clonal expansion of both CD4+ and CD8+ T cells in blood was seen between baseline and week 6.

Patients with a history of autoimmune disease or receiving systemic immunosuppression were excluded from the trial. Peripheral blood for TCR sequencing was collected from all dose cohorts at baseline, on cycle 4 day 1, and on cycle 7 day 1. Samples were obtained from an open-label, multicenter, first-in-human phase I dose-escalation trial of ivuxolimab. Adults with locally advanced or metastatic melanoma, renal cell carcinoma, hepatocellular carcinoma or head and neck squamous cell carcinoma were enrolled in the trial. Before TCR sequencing, CD4+ T cells and CD8+ T cells from peripheral blood were sorted into separate populations.

This chain is built from TRBV6-1 and TRBJ1-1, with no D gene named confidently. This clonotype was obtained from an adult with an advanced solid tumor such as melanoma, head and neck, liver or kidney cancer. The sample was CD4+ or CD8+ T cells sorted from blood, taken in a trial of the OX40 agonist ivuxolimab. This receptor has the CDR3 CASSDLGSDTEAFF. The nucleotide sequence is given as TGTGCCAGCAGTGATCTCGGGTCGGACACTGAAGCTTTCTTT.